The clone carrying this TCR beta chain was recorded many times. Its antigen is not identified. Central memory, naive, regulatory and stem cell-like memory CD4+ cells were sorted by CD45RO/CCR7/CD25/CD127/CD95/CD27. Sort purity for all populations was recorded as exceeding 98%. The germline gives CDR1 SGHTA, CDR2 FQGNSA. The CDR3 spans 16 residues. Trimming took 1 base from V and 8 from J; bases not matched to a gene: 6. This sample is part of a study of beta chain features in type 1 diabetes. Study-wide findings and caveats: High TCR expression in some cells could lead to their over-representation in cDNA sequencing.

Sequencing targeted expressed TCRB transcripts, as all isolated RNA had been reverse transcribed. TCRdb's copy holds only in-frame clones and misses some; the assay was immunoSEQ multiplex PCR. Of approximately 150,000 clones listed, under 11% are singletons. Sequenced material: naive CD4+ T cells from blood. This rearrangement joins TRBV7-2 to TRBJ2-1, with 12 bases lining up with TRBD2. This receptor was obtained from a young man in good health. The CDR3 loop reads CASSLDRLAGGHEQFF. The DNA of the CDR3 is TGTGCCAGCAGCTTAGATCGGCTAGCGGGGGGGCATGAGCAGTTCTTC.